The following is a T cell receptor beta chain sequence with its context. Its antigen is unknown. Sequencing was performed with immunoSEQ multiplex PCR; in TCRdb, only in-frame clones are kept and a portion is missing. Of about 160,000 clones listed, 90% to 95% were seen once; the top ten hold less than 4.5%. V lost 6 bases and J lost 1; bases outside the gene matches: 6. The CDR3 is 15 residues long. Germline CDR1 SGHTA, CDR2 FQGTGA. This sample is part of a study of T cell responses to AZD1222 COVID-19 vaccine. Study results and limitations: Two doses of AZD1222 preceded a rise in Spike-specific TCR breadth and depth. Spike regions recognized by vaccine-associated CD4 TCRs spanned the protein, led by 160-218 and 743-854. White British donors predominated, females outnumbered males, and clonal diversity was possibly underestimated. After the peak T cell response, and only then, were repertoires sampled.

The gene calls are TRBV7-3 and TRBJ1-3, with 7 bases fitting TRBD1. The TCR sequence derives from an adult in good health. The sequenced sample was peripheral blood, obtained on day 0 of MenACWY control vaccination. The chain's CDR3 is CASSVAGGSGNTIYF. The DNA for the CDR3 is TGTGCCAGCAGTGTGGCAGGGGGGTCTGGAAACACCATATATTTT.